This T cell receptor (beta chain) was sequenced in a study of radiation and T cells in renal cell carcinoma. Generated by immunoSEQ multiplex PCR, the TCRdb table keeps only in-frame clones and is missing some. The table has roughly 120,000 clones, roughly 77% seen once. The CDR3 has 14 residues. Germline V CDR1 and CDR2: SGHRS, YFSETQ. The ends were cut back, 0 bases at V and 7 bases at J, with 14 bases in the middle. The sample's time point: blood 2 weeks post-SBRT. Treatment in this sample: 15 Gy SBRT to primary tumor, nephrectomy 4 weeks later. Sequenced material: blood, taken from a patient whose treatment included radiotherapy and nephrectomy. This sequence joins TRBV5-1 and TRBJ2-7; D perhaps matches TRBD1 (5 bases). The sequence came from an older woman with renal cell carcinoma. In DNA, the CDR3 is TGCGCCAGCAGCTTGGCCATCAGGGCAGAAGAGCAGTACTTC. It translates to CASSLAIRAEEQYF.